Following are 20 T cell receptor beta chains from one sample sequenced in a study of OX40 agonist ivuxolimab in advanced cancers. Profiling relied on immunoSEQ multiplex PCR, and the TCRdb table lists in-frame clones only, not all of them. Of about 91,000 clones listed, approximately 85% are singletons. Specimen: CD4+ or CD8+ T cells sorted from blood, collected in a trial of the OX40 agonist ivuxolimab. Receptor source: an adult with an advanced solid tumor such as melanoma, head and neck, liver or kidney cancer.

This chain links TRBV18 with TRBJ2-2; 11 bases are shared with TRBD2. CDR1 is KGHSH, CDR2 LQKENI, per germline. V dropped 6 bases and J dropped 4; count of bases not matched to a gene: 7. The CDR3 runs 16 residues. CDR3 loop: CASSPLAGGVTGELFF. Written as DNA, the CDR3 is TGTGCCAGCTCGCCTCTAGCGGGGGGCGTCACCGGGGAGCTGTTTTTT.

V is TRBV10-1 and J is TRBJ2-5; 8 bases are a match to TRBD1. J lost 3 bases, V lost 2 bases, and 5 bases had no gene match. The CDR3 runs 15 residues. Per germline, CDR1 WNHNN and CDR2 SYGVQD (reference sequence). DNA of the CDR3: TGCGCCAGCAGTGAGGGGACAGGCGGAAAAGAGACCCAGTACTTC. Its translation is CASSEGTGGKETQYF.

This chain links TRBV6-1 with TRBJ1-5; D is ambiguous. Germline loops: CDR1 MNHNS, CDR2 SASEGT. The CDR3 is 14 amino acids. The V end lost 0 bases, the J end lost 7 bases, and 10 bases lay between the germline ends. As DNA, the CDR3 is TGTGCCAGCAGTGAAGCACGGCAGACCCAGCCCCAGCATTTT. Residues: CASSEARQTQPQHF.

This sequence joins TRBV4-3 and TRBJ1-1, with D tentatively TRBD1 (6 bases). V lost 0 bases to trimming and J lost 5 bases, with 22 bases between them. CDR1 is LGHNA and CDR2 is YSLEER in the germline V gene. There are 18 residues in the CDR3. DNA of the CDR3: TGCGCCAGCAGCCAAGATGTTTCGGGGGGCGCGAAGGGAACTGAAGCTTTCTTT. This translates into CASSQDVSGGAKGTEAFF.

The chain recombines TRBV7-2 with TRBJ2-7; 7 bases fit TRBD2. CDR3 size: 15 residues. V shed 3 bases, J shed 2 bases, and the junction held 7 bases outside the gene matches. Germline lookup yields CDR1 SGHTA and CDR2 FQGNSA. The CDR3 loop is CASSLLASGTYEQYF. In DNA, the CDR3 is TGTGCCAGCAGCTTGCTTGCTAGCGGAACCTACGAGCAGTACTTC.

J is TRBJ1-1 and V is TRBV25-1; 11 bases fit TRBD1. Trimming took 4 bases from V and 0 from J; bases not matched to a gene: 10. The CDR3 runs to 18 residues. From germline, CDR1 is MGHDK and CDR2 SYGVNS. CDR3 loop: CASSGPYRDRGMNTEAFF. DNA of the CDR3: TGTGCCAGCAGTGGACCTTACCGGGACAGGGGGATGAACACTGAAGCTTTCTTT.

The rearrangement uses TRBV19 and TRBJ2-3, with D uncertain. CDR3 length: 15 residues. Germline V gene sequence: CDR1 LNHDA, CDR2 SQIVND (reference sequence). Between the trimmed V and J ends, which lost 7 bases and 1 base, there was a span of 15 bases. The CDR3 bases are TGTGCCAGTAACGGCCGGGCCACGGGCACAGATACGCAGTATTTT. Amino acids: CASNGRATGTDTQYF.

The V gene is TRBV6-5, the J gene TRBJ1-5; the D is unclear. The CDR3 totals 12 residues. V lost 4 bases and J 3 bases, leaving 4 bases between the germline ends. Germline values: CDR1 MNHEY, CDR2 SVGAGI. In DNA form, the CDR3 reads TGTGCCAGCAGTTCTACCAATCAGCCCCAGCATTTT. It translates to CASSSTNQPQHF.

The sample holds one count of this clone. CDR3 amino acids: CASSLRHGMNTEAFF. The CDR3 nucleotides are TGTGCCAGCAGCTTACGGCACGGTATGAACACTGAAGCTTTCTTT. The rearrangement uses TRBV7-9 and TRBJ1-1; no reliable D call. The V end lost 2 bases, the J end lost 0 bases, and 10 bases lay between the germline ends. The CDR3 totals 15 residues. CDR1 SEHNR and CDR2 FQNEAQ come from the germline V gene (reference sequence).

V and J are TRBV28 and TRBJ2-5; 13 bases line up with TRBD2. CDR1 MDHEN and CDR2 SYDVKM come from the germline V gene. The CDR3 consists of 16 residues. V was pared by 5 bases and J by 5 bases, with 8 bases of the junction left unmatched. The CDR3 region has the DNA TGTGCCAGCAGTACTCGGACTAGCGGGAGCCGTGAGACCCAGTACTTC. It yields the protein CASSTRTSGSRETQYF. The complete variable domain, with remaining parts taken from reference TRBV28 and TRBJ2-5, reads DVKVTQSSRYLVKRTGEKVFLECVQDMDHENMFWYRQDPGLGLRLIYFSYDVKMKEKGDIPEGYSVSREKKERFSLILESASTNQTSMYLCASSTRTSGSRETQYFGPGTRLLVL.

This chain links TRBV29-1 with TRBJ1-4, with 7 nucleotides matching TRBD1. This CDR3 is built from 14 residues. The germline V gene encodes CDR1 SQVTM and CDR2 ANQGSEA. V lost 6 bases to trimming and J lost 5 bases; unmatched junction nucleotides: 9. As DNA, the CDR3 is TGCAGCGTCCGAGGGGGCAGGGGAAATGAAAAACTGTTTTTT. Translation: CSVRGGRGNEKLFF.

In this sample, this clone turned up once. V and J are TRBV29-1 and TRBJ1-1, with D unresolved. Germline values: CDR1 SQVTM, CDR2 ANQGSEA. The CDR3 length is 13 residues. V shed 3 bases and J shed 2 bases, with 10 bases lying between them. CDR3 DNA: TGCAGCGTTGATCACCCAGCTAACACTGAAGCTTTCTTT. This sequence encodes CSVDHPANTEAFF.

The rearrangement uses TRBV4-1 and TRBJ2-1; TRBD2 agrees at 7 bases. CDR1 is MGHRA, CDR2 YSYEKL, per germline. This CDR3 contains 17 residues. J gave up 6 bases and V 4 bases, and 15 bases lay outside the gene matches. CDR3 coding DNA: TGCGCCAGCAGCCCTGAACGCTACGGGACTATGGGCAATGAGCAGTTCTTC. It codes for CASSPERYGTMGNEQFF.

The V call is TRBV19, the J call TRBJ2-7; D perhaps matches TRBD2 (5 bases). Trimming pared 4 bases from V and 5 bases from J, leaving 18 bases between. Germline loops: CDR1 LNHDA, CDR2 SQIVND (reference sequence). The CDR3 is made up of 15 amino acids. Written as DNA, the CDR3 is TGTGCCAGTAGTAACGGACCGTCCCAAGCGGACGAGCAGTACTTC. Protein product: CASSNGPSQADEQYF.

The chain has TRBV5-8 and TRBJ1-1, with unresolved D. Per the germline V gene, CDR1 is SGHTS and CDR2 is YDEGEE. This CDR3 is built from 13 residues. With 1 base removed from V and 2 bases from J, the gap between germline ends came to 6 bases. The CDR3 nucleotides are TGTGCCAGCAGCTTGCTATTTAACACTGAAGCTTTCTTT. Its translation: CASSLLFNTEAFF.

For the CDR3, the DNA is TGTGCCAGCAGTTTCAAACCGAACACTGAAGCTTTCTTT. This sequence encodes CASSFKPNTEAFF. The chain has TRBV6-5 and TRBJ1-1; D gene uncertain. Trimming removed 4 bases at V and 1 base at J, with 7 bases between. Germline V lookup: CDR1 MNHEY, CDR2 SVGAGI. There are 13 residues in the CDR3.

The CDR3 reads CASSGDYGELFF. The CDR3 DNA reads TGCGCCAGCAGTGGGGATTACGGGGAGCTGTTTTTT. The chain carries TRBV10-1 and TRBJ2-2; D remains unclear. With 4 bases removed from V and 7 bases from J, the gap between germline ends came to 7 bases. Germline V gene lookup returns CDR1 WNHNN and CDR2 SYGVQD (reference sequence). The CDR3 runs to 12 residues.

CDR3 coding DNA: TGTGCCAGCAGCTTCGGTCGGGAGTTGTCAGATACGCAGTATTTT. Protein sequence: CASSFGRELSDTQYF. The J gene is TRBJ2-3, the V gene TRBV11-2, with D possibly TRBD2 on 6 matching bases. V was cut by 3 bases and J by 4 bases, with 14 bases left in between. Per germline, CDR1 SGHAT and CDR2 FQNNGV. The CDR3 spans 15 residues.

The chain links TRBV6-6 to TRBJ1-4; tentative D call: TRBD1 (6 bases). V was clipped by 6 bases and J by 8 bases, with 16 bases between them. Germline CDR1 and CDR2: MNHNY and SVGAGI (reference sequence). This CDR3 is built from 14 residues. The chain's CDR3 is CASSPTEGGEKLFF. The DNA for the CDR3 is TGTGCCAGCAGCCCCACGGAGGGGGGCGAAAAACTGTTTTTT.

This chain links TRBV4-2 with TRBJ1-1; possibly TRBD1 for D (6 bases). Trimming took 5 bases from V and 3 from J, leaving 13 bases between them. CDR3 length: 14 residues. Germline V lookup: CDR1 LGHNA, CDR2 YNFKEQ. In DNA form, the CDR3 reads TGTGCCAGCAGCAAACAGGGCGTCCACACTGAAGCTTTCTTT. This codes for CASSKQGVHTEAFF.